Presented here are 29 T cell receptor beta chains from one specimen sequenced in a study of blood T cell repertoires in COVID-19. Profiling relied on immunoSEQ multiplex PCR, and the TCRdb table lists in-frame clones only, not all of them. The data show approximately 44,000 clones, around 90% seen once. The sequencing sample was made of peripheral blood. These receptors came from a man aged 55 to 70 with acute or convalescent COVID-19.

The CDR3 DNA is TGCGCCAGCAGCCAAGTCCCCCCGCGAGGGCGGGGGGGCTACACCTTC. As protein: CASSQVPPRGRGGYTF. The chain links TRBV4-1 to TRBJ1-2; weak D call: TRBD1 (5 bases). Germline V gene data show CDR1 as MGHRA and CDR2 as YSYEKL. V shed 1 base and J shed 8 bases, with 20 bases lying between them. This CDR3 region has 16 residues.

This clone was seen a single time. The chain is built from TRBV6-1 and TRBJ1-1; D is unresolved. The germline V gene encodes CDR1 MNHNS and CDR2 SASEGT. The CDR3 extends over 13 amino acids. Deletions cut 1 base from V and 6 bases from J, with 9 bases between. CDR3: CASSEGRRAEAFF. CDR3 in DNA: TGTGCCAGCAGTGAAGGTAGGAGGGCTGAAGCTTTCTTT.

This clone showed up just a few times. The sample holds other DNA sequences that translate to the same CDR3. The chain has TRBV29-1 and TRBJ1-3; perhaps TRBD1 as D (5 bases). The CDR3 consists of 12 residues. The germline V gene encodes CDR1 SQVTM and CDR2 ANQGSEA. With 2 bases removed from V and 3 bases from J, the gap between germline ends came to 5 bases. This chain's CDR3 is CSVETGGNTIYF. Here the CDR3 DNA reads TGCAGCGTTGAAACAGGTGGAAACACCATATATTTT. The complete variable domain, with remaining parts taken from reference TRBV29-1 and TRBJ1-3, reads SAVISQKPSRDICQRGTSLTIQCQVDSQVTMMFWYRQQPGQSLTLIATANQGSEATYESGFVIDKFPISRPNLTFSTLTVSNMSPEDSSIYLCSVETGGNTIYFGEGSWLTVV.

The rearrangement uses TRBV10-2 and TRBJ1-1; no reliable D call. V was trimmed by 0 bases and J by 0 bases, leaving 8 bases between them. The CDR3 length is 15 residues. Germline V gives CDR1 WSHSY, CDR2 SAAADI. CDR3 bases: TGCGCCAGCAGTGAGTCGTCAGTAATGAACACTGAAGCTTTCTTT. Translated: CASSESSVMNTEAFF.

The chain couples TRBV19 to TRBJ1-6, with D possibly TRBD1 on 6 matching bases. The CDR3 spans 13 residues. V was clipped by 8 bases and J by 7 bases, with 12 bases between them. From germline, CDR1 is LNHDA and CDR2 SQIVND (reference sequence). CDR3 sequence reads: CASHNRENSPLHF. The DNA of the CDR3 is TGTGCCAGTCATAACAGGGAGAATTCACCCCTCCACTTT.

The chain is built from TRBV15 and TRBJ1-5; no clear D gene. Trimming removed 1 base from V and 0 bases from J, with 7 bases in between. Germline V lookup: CDR1 LNHNV, CDR2 YYDKDF (reference sequence). This CDR3 is built from 15 residues. The CDR3 is CATSRGVLSNQPQHF. In DNA form, the CDR3 reads TGTGCCACCAGCAGAGGTGTACTTAGCAATCAGCCCCAGCATTTT.

The V gene is TRBV18, the J gene TRBJ2-6; D is possibly TRBD2 (6 bases). The V gene lost 3 bases and the J gene lost 0 bases, with 12 bases spanning the gap. The germline V gene has CDR1 KGHSH and CDR2 LQKENI. This CDR3 is built from 17 residues. The CDR3: CASSPRDWASGANVLTF. The CDR3 nucleotides read TGTGCCAGCTCACCTAGGGACTGGGCCTCTGGGGCCAACGTCCTGACTTTC.

The chain is built from TRBV5-6 and TRBJ1-2; perhaps TRBD1 as D (6 bases). Germline V CDR1 and CDR2: SGHDT, YYEEEE. The CDR3 covers 16 residues. The germline V and J ends were trimmed by 0 bases and 7 bases, with 19 bases remaining between them. The CDR3 DNA sequence: TGTGCCAGCAGCTTGGAGCAGGGGCGAACCCCCTTTGGCTACACCTTC. Translating gives CASSLEQGRTPFGYTF.

The chain joins TRBV12-3 or TRBV12-4 to TRBJ1-3; D is possibly TRBD1 (6 bases). This CDR3 has 13 amino acids. V lost 6 bases, J lost 4 bases, and 10 bases lay in between. In DNA form, the CDR3 reads TGTGCCAGCAGAAGGGACACGGGAAACACCATATATTTT. Translating it yields CASRRDTGNTIYF.

This sequence joins TRBV11-3 and TRBJ2-1; D remains ambiguous. There are 14 residues in the CDR3. Trimming took off 0 bases at V and 3 bases at J, with 6 bases between the two ends. Germline-derived CDR1 and CDR2 are SGHNT and YENEEA. The CDR3 DNA sequence: TGTGCCAGCAGCTTAGATTCTAGCTACAATGAGCAGTTCTTC. Its protein product is CASSLDSSYNEQFF.

This clone was observed once. The chain combines TRBV11-2 with TRBJ1-1; 8 bases are a match to TRBD1. The CDR3 totals 14 residues. The J segment lost 5 bases and the V segment lost 5 bases, leaving 7 bases of the junction unmatched. Germline V gene data show CDR1 as SGHAT and CDR2 as FQNNGV. In DNA, the CDR3 is TGTGCCAGCAGCCCCCGACAGGGGTTGACTGAAGCTTTCTTT. Protein product: CASSPRQGLTEAFF.

This clone has a handful of counts. The chain carries TRBV6-2 or TRBV6-3 and TRBJ1-1; D is perhaps TRBD1 (5 bases). The V gene lost 0 bases and the J gene lost 0 bases, with 8 bases spanning the gap. The CDR3 is made up of 15 amino acids. Germline CDR1 is MNHEY and CDR2 is SVGEGT. Here the CDR3 reads CASSYSTAMNTEAFF. The DNA of the CDR3 is TGTGCCAGCAGTTACTCGACAGCTATGAACACTGAAGCTTTCTTT.

The chain has TRBV19 and TRBJ1-1, with no clear D. The CDR3 covers 14 residues. Germline-derived CDR1 and CDR2 are LNHDA and SQIVND (reference sequence). Between the trimmed V and J ends, which lost 6 bases and 4 bases, there was a span of 15 bases. As DNA, the CDR3 is TGTGCCAGTAGCCCTCCGCAGGAATTCACTGAAGCTTTCTTT. It specifies CASSPPQEFTEAFF.

This clone has only a few counts. The J gene is TRBJ2-1, the V gene TRBV11-2; 7 bases match TRBD1. Trimming removed 5 bases from V and 4 bases from J; junction bases left unmatched: 14. This CDR3 contains 17 residues. Germline-derived CDR1 and CDR2 are SGHAT and FQNNGV. The CDR3 nucleotides are TGTGCCAGCAGCCCCGGCCCGGGGACAGCTCAATACAATGAGCAGTTCTTC. This sequence encodes CASSPGPGTAQYNEQFF.

V and J are TRBV6-5 and TRBJ1-1; tentative D call: TRBD1 (5 bases). CDR1 MNHEY and CDR2 SVGAGI come from the germline V gene. Trimming left V 8 bases short and J 6 bases short, with 13 bases between. The CDR3 length is 12 residues. For the CDR3, the DNA is TGTGCCAGCGGCGGGGGAGGCCCTGAAGCTTTCTTT. Its translation is CASGGGGPEAFF.

This rearrangement joins TRBV3-1 (or the pseudogene TRBV3-2) to TRBJ1-1; D is unresolved. The CDR3 has 11 amino acids. Germline loops: CDR1 LGHDT, CDR2 YNNKEL (reference sequence). The ends were cut back, 4 bases at V and 7 bases at J, with 7 bases in the middle. The CDR3 nucleotides read TGTGCCAGCAGCCTCGACAATGAAGCTTTCTTT. Residues: CASSLDNEAFF.

The chain couples TRBV6-5 to TRBJ1-2, with D possibly TRBD1 on 6 matching bases. Germline-derived CDR1 and CDR2 are MNHEY and SVGAGI. V lost 7 bases to trimming and J lost 1 base, with 10 bases between them. The CDR3 spans 13 residues. The CDR3 spells CASTRTDNYGYTF. The DNA of the CDR3 is TGTGCCAGCACCCGGACAGATAACTATGGCTACACCTTC.

Notes on this clone: Other DNA sequences in the same sample also yield this CDR3. The V gene is TRBV6-6, the J gene TRBJ1-1, with D hard to call. CDR3 length: 14 amino acids. V lost 0 bases, J lost 0 bases, and 5 bases lay in between. Germline loops: CDR1 MNHNY, CDR2 SVGAGI (reference sequence). CDR3: CASSYSELNTEAFF. CDR3 bases: TGTGCCAGCAGTTACTCAGAGTTGAACACTGAAGCTTTCTTT.

The rearrangement uses TRBV4-1 and TRBJ1-5; 7 bases match TRBD1. This CDR3 is 16 amino acids long. Germline V gene data show CDR1 as MGHRA and CDR2 as YSYEKL. V was pared by 0 bases and J by 4 bases, with 6 bases of the junction left unmatched. The CDR3 is CASSQEPGTANQPQHF. In nucleotides, the CDR3 is TGCGCCAGCAGCCAAGAACCCGGGACAGCAAATCAGCCCCAGCATTTT.

This clone appeared a single time. CDR3 loop: CASSQRRVNTGELFF. Written as DNA, the CDR3 is TGTGCCAGCAGCCAAAGACGGGTTAACACCGGGGAGCTGTTTTTT. This chain joins TRBV7-9 and TRBJ2-2, with D hard to call. V was shortened by 5 bases and J by 2 bases, with 12 bases between the two germline ends. The germline V gene has CDR1 SEHNR and CDR2 FQNEAQ (reference sequence). This CDR3 has 15 residues.

The chain uses TRBV30 and TRBJ2-1; D unclear. V was trimmed by 0 bases and J by 9 bases, leaving 9 bases between them. This CDR3 has 12 amino acids. Germline values: CDR1 GTSNPN, CDR2 SVGIG (reference sequence). The CDR3 region has the DNA TGTGCCTGGAGTGTGTCCATCGGTGAGCAGTTCTTC. Protein sequence: CAWSVSIGEQFF. Complete variable domain (other parts from reference TRBV30 and TRBJ2-1): SQTIHQWPATLVQPVGSPLSLECTVEGTSNPNLYWYRQAAGRGLQLLFYSVGIGQISSEVPQNLSASRPQDRQFILSSKKLLLSDSGFYLCAWSVSIGEQFFGPGTRLTVL.

The chain combines TRBV7-2 with TRBJ2-7, with D tentatively TRBD1 (6 bases). V lost 3 bases and J lost 3, with 9 bases in between. This CDR3 region has 13 residues. Per the germline V gene, CDR1 is SGHTA and CDR2 is FQGNSA. In DNA, the CDR3 is TGTGCCAGCAGCTTTGGACAGCTCTACGAGCAGTACTTC. Its translation is CASSFGQLYEQYF.

The rearrangement joins TRBV6-6 to TRBJ2-1; perhaps TRBD2 as D (5 bases). The CDR3 is made up of 13 amino acids. Between the trimmed V and J ends, which lost 6 bases and 4 bases, there was a span of 10 bases. CDR1 and CDR2 (germline): MNHNY, SVGAGI (reference sequence). DNA for the CDR3: TGTGCCAGCAGCCCAACGGGGTACAATGAGCAGTTCTTC. This encodes CASSPTGYNEQFF.

The V and J genes are TRBV12-5 and TRBJ2-5; D perhaps matches TRBD1 (6 bases). CDR3 length: 15 amino acids. Germline loops: CDR1 LGHNT, CDR2 FRNRAP. V was trimmed by 2 bases and J by 0 bases, leaving 10 bases between them. CDR3 in amino acids: CASGLWDTYQETQYF. Here the CDR3 DNA reads TGTGCTAGTGGTTTGTGGGACACCTACCAAGAGACCCAGTACTTC. Using reference TRBV12-5 and TRBJ2-5 for the parts outside the CDR3, the full variable domain is DARVTQTPRHKVTEMGQEVTMRCQPILGHNTVFWYRQTMMQGLELLAYFRNRAPLDDSGMPKDRFSAEMPDATLATLKIQPSEPRDSAVYFCASGLWDTYQETQYFGPGTRLLVL.

The chain employs TRBV5-5 and TRBJ2-7; D is perhaps TRBD2 (6 bases). This CDR3 comprises 14 residues. CDR1 and CDR2 from the germline V gene are SGHKS and YYEKEE (reference sequence). Trimming removed 2 bases at V and 3 bases at J, with 12 bases between. CDR3 bases: TGTGCCAGCAGCTTCGGGAGTGAGGGCTACGAGCAGTACTTC. This codes for CASSFGSEGYEQYF. Filled out from reference TRBV5-5 and TRBJ2-7, the complete variable domain reads DAGVTQSPTHLIKTRGQQVTLRCSPISGHKSVSWYQQVLGQGPQFIFQYYEKEERGRGNFPDRFSARQFPNYSSELNVNALLLGDSALYLCASSFGSEGYEQYFGPGTRLTVT.

The DNA for the CDR3 is TGCGCCAGCAGTGATAGTCCAGGGGTCAGCAAGAACACTGAAGCTTTCTTT. This encodes CASSDSPGVSKNTEAFF. The genes are TRBV10-1 and TRBJ1-1, with D tentatively TRBD1 (6 bases). V was trimmed by 3 bases and J by 1 base, leaving 18 bases between them. The CDR3 is 17 amino acids. CDR1 WNHNN and CDR2 SYGVQD come from the germline V gene (reference sequence).

V and J are TRBV4-3 and TRBJ1-4; 9 bases match TRBD1. CDR1 and CDR2 from the germline V gene are LGHNA and YSLEER. The CDR3 has 16 amino acids. J lost 0 bases, V lost 5 bases, and 4 bases had no gene match. This CDR3 reads CASSANRGPTNEKLFF. For the CDR3, the DNA is TGCGCCAGCAGCGCCAACAGGGGGCCAACTAATGAAAAACTGTTTTTT.

Only a few counts were recorded for this clone. This chain links TRBV6-1 with TRBJ1-2; D remains ambiguous. The germline V gene encodes CDR1 MNHNS and CDR2 SASEGT. The CDR3 runs 17 residues. V lost 2 bases, J lost 4 bases, and 20 bases lay in between. The CDR3 spells CASSEFWSTSRGYGYTF. Written as DNA, the CDR3 is TGTGCCAGCAGTGAATTTTGGTCCACCTCCCGGGGCTATGGCTACACCTTC.

The rearrangement uses TRBV4-3 and TRBJ2-1; TRBD2 matches at 9 bases. The CDR3 runs to 15 residues. Germline V lookup: CDR1 LGHNA, CDR2 YSLEER. Trimming cost V 4 bases and J 4 bases; bases outside gene matches: 5. The CDR3 is CASSRQRGAYNEQFF. The CDR3 coding sequence is TGCGCCAGCAGCCGCCAGCGGGGGGCATACAATGAGCAGTTCTTC.